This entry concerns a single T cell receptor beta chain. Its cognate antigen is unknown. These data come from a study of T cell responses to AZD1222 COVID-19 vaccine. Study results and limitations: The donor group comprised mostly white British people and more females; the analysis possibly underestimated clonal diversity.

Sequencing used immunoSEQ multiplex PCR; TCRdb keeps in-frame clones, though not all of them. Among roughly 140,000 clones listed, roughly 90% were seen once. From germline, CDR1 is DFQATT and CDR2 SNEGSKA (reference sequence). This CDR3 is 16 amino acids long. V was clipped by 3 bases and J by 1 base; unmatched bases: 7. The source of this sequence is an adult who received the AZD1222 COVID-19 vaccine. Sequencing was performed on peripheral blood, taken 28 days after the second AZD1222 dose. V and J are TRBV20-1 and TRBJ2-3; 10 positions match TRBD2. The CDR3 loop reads CSASLQLAGGTDTQYF. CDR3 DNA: TGCAGTGCTAGTCTACAGCTAGCGGGGGGCACAGATACGCAGTATTTT.